This record looks at one T cell receptor (beta chain) sequence and its context. The data originate from a study of T cell responses to AZD1222 COVID-19 vaccine. Study in general: Second doses at about 4 or about 12 weeks were pooled.

Germline loops: CDR1 SEHNR, CDR2 FQNEAQ (reference sequence). The CDR3 sequence is 17 residues long. V gave up 7 bases and J gave up 5 bases; unmatched junction bases: 14. TCRdb's copy holds only in-frame clones and misses some; the assay was immunoSEQ multiplex PCR. The table shows 65,000 to 70,000 clones, with approximately 80% occurring only once. Sample: peripheral blood, taken on day 0 of AZD1222 vaccination. The genes are TRBV7-9 and TRBJ2-2, with TRBD2 matching over 9 bases. The sequence was collected from an adult in good health. The CDR3 nucleotides read TGTGCCAGCACCAAACGCGGTCGGCGGGGGGGTACCGGGGAGCTGTTTTTT. Protein sequence: CASTKRGRRGGTGELFF.